This entry describes one TCR beta chain. Its antigen is undetermined. The data are from a study of cytomegalovirus exposure and HLA in healthy donors. Study-wide points: A later analysis reportedly found that, within productive TCRs, an Asian-associated ancestry cluster had fewer N-insertions than the mean observed across the approximately 690 donors. Usually a TCR sequence was rare, but some public TCRs were found in many donors. Researchers left out some V segments, among them TRBV6-2 and TRBV6-3, as indistinguishable.

Primers: 60 Vbeta forward and 13 Jbeta reverse. Produced via immunoSEQ multiplex PCR; TCRdb's table is partial and in-frame only. The sample has approximately 110,000 clones, 60% to 85% seen once. This CDR3 is built from 23 residues. The V and J ends lost 5 bases and 0 bases, in that order; junction bases with no gene match: 20. Germline-derived CDR1 and CDR2 are SNHLY and FYNNEI. The chain recombines TRBV2 with TRBJ2-4, with 15 bases identical to TRBD2. Sequenced material: PBMCs. The source of this sequence is a man in his fifties in good health and CMV-seronegative. CDR3 region: CASSNSGTSGGTTYSLAKNIQYF. DNA of the CDR3: TGTGCCAGCAGTAATTCCGGGACTAGCGGGGGGACGACTTACTCACTAGCCAAAAACATTCAGTACTTC. Full variable domain (missing parts from reference TRBV2 and TRBJ2-4): EPEVTQTPSHQVTQMGQEVILRCVPISNHLYFYWYRQILGQKVEFLVSFYNNEISEKSEIFDDQFSVERPDGSNFTLKIRSTKLEDSAMYFCASSNSGTSGGTTYSLAKNIQYFGAGTRLSVL.